The TCR beta chain under discussion was sequenced for a study of blood T cell repertoires in COVID-19. Enrolment of Seattle patients took place during active infection, and they were followed longitudinally. This CDR3 contains 15 residues. With 3 bases removed from V and 4 bases from J, the gap between germline ends came to 13 bases. The germline V gene has CDR1 LNHDA and CDR2 SQIVND (reference sequence). Original methodology: The authors estimated nucleated cell counts from reference gene primer amplification. Assay used: immunoSEQ multiplex PCR; TCRdb lists only in-frame clones, some missing. That table furnishes V, J and clone size, whereas the DNA furnished D and trimming. The profile shows 250,000 to 300,000 clones, roughly nine tenths of them singletons.

The chain employs TRBV19 and TRBJ1-3, with D possibly matching TRBD1 (5 bases). The clonotype was recovered from a woman aged 30 to 39 with COVID-19, enrolled during active disease. The material sequenced was peripheral blood. The CDR3 region is CASSIQVQGGNTIYF. CDR3 nucleotide sequence: TGTGCCAGTAGTATCCAGGTCCAGGGAGGAAACACCATATATTTT.